This T cell receptor beta chain was identified in a study of OX40 agonist ivuxolimab in advanced cancers. At the level of the study: At 0.01 to 10 mg/kg, ivuxolimab was administered intravenously to patients every 2 weeks. Cancers in dose escalation were hepatocellular, melanoma, renal cell and head and neck. Points from the study as a whole: At 0.1 to 3.0 mg/kg, CD4+ and CD8+ blood T cells expanded clonally by week 6.

Notes on this clone: The antigen is undetermined.

Baseline was the first blood sampling point, followed by cycle 4 day 1 and cycle 7 day 1. Data came from immunoSEQ multiplex PCR; TCRdb stores just in-frame clones and leaves some out. The table has fewer than 85,000 clones, roughly 80% seen once. V was trimmed by 5 bases and J by 2 bases, leaving 13 bases between them. Germline CDR1 and CDR2: LGHNT and FRNRAP. The CDR3 consists of 15 residues. Sample: CD4+ or CD8+ T cells sorted from blood, taken in a trial of the OX40 agonist ivuxolimab. The V call is TRBV12-5, the J call TRBJ2-1; D gene unclear. The source of this sequence is an adult with an advanced solid tumor such as melanoma, head and neck, liver or kidney cancer. CDR3 residues: CASGPDMLTYNEQFF. Written as DNA, the CDR3 is TGTGCTAGTGGTCCTGACATGCTGACCTACAATGAGCAGTTCTTC.